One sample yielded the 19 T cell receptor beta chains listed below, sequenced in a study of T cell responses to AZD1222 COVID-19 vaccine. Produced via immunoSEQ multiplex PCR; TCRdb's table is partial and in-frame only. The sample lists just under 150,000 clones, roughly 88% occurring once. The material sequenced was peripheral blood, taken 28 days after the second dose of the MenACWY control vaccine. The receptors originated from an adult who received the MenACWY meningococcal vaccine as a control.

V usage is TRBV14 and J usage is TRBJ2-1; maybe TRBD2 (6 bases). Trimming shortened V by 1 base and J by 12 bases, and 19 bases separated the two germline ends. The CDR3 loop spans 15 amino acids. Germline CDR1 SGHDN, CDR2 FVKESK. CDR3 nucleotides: TGTGCCAGCAGCCAAGCGCTTGGGTGGGCGGGGAGGCAGTTCTTC. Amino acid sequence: CASSQALGWAGRQFF.

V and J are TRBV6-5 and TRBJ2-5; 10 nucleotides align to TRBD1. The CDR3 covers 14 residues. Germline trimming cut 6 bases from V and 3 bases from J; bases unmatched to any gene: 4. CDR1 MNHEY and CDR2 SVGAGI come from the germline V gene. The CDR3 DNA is TGTGCCAGCAGATCCGGGACAGGGGAAGAGACCCAGTACTTC. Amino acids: CASRSGTGEETQYF.

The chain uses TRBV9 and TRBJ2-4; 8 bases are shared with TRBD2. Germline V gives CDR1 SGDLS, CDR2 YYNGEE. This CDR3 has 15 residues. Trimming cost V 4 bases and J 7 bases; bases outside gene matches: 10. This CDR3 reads CASSPNPASGNIQYF. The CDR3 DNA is TGTGCCAGCAGCCCCAACCCCGCTAGCGGGAACATTCAGTACTTC.

The CDR3: CASSYSEGPQHF. CDR3 DNA sequence: TGTGCCAGCAGTTACTCGGAGGGGCCCCAGCATTTT. The chain has TRBV6-6 and TRBJ1-5; D is ambiguous. The V gene's germline CDR1 is MNHNY and CDR2 SVGAGI (reference sequence). This CDR3 spans 12 amino acids. The germline V and J ends were trimmed by 0 bases and 9 bases, with 6 bases remaining between them.

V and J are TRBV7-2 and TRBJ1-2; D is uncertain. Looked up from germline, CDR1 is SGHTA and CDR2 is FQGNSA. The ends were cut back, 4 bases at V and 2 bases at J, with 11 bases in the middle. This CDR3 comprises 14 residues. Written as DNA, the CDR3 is TGTGCCAGCAGCTCCCAACTCATAAACTATGGCTACACCTTC. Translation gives CASSSQLINYGYTF.

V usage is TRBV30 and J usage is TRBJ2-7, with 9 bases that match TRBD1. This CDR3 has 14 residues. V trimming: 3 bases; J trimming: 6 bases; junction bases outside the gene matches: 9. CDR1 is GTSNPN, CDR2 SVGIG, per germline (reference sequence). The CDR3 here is CAWRRMGQGVEQYF. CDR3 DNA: TGTGCCTGGAGGAGAATGGGACAGGGTGTCGAGCAGTACTTC.

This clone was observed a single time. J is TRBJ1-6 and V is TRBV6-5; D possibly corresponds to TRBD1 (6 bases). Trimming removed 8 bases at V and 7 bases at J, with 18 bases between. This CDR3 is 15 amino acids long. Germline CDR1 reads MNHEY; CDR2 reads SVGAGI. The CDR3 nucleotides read TGTGCCAGCGTCTCGGGTCCCACAGGGAATTCACCCCTCCACTTT. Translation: CASVSGPTGNSPLHF.

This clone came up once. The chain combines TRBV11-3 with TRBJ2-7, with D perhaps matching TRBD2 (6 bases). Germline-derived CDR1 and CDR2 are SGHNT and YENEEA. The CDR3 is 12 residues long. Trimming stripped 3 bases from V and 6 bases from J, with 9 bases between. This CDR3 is CASSLGRGEQYF. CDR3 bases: TGTGCCAGCAGCTTGGGGCGGGGCGAGCAGTACTTC.

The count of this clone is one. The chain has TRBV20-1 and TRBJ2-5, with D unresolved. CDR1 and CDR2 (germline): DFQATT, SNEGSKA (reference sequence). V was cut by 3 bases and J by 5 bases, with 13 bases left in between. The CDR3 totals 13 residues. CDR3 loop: CSASPHHAETQYF. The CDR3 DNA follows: TGCAGTGCTAGTCCCCACCACGCGGAGACCCAGTACTTC.

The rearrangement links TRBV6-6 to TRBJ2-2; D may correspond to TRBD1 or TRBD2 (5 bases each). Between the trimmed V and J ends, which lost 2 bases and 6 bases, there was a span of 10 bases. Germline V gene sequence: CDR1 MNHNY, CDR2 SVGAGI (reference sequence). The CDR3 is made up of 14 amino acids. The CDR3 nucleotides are TGTGCCAGCAGTTACGGAGTGGGGGCCGGGGAGCTGTTTTTT. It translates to CASSYGVGAGELFF.

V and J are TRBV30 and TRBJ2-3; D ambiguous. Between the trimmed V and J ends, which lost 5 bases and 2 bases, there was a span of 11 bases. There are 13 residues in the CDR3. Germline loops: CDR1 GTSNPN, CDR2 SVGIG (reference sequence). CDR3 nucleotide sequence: TGTGCCTGGGGGTCCGGTCCCACAGATACGCAGTATTTT. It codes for CAWGSGPTDTQYF.

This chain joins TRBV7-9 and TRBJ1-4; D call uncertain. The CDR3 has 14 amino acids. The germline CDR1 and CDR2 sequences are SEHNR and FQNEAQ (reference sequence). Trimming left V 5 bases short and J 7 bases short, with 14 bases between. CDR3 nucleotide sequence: TGTGCCAGCAGCCTAGGTTTCCGTAGTGAAAAACTGTTTTTT. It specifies CASSLGFRSEKLFF.

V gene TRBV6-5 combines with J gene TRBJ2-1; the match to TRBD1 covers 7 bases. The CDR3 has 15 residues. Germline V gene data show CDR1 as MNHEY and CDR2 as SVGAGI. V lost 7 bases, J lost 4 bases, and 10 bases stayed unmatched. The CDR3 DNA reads TGTGCCAGCATAAGATCGGGACAGCAATACAATGAGCAGTTCTTC. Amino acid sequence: CASIRSGQQYNEQFF.

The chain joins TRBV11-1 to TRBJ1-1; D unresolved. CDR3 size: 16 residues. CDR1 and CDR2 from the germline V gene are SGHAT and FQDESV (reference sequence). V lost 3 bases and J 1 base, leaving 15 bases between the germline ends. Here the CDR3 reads CASSFSPEATNTEAFF. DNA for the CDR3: TGTGCCAGCAGCTTCTCCCCGGAAGCGACGAACACTGAAGCTTTCTTT.

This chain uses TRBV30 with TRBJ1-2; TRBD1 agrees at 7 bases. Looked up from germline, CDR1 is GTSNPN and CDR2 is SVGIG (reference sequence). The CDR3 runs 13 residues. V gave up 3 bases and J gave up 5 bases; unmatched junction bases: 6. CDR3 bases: TGTGCCTGGAGCGGGACAGAGACTTATGGCTACACCTTC. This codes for CAWSGTETYGYTF.

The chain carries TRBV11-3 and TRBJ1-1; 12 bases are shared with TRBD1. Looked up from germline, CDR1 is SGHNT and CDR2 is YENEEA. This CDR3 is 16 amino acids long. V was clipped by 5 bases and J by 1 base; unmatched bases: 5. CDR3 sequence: CASSPEGQGANTEAFF. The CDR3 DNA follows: TGTGCCAGCAGCCCAGAGGGACAGGGGGCGAACACTGAAGCTTTCTTT.

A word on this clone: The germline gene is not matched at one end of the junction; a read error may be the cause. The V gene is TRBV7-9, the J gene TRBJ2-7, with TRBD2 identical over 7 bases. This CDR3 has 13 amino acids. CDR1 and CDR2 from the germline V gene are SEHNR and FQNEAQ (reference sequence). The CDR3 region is CASSQAGSSEQYF. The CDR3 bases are TGTGCCAGCAGTCAAGCGGGGTCCTCCGAGCAGTACTTC.

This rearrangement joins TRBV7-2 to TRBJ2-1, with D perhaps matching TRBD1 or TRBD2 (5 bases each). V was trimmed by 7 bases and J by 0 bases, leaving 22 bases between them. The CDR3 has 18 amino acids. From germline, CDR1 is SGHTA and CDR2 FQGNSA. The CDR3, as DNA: TGTGCCAGCATCTCAATGGCCGGGGCTACAAGCTCCTACAATGAGCAGTTCTTC. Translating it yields CASISMAGATSSYNEQFF.

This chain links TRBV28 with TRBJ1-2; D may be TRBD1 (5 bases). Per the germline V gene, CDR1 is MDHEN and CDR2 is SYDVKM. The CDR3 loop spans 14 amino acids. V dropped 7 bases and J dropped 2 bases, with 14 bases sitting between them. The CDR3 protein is CASTLGHLNYGYTF. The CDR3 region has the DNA TGTGCCAGCACCCTAGGACATCTCAACTATGGCTACACCTTC.